This is a list of T cell receptor beta chains from one sample in a study of cytomegalovirus exposure and HLA in healthy donors. The protocol was immunoSEQ multiplex PCR, while the TCRdb copy is restricted to in-frame clones and leaves out a portion. The sample has approximately 150,000 clones; around 77% are singletons. The sample was PBMCs. The source is a woman between 40 and 55 years old in good health and CMV-seronegative. The CDR3 runs from the conserved cysteine through the conserved F or W. A D gene is named only where the DNA matches it firmly. Clone size is given for some rows only: seen once, a few or many times, or a class if the clone is expanded.

J	D	V	size	DNA	CDR3
TRBJ1-3	.	TRBV27	.	TGTGCCAGCAGTCCAGGCCGCTCTGGAAACACCATATATTTT	CASSPGRSGNTIYF
TRBJ2-7	.	TRBV5-6	.	TGTGCCAGCAGCTTACCAGGCACGACCTACGAGCAGTACTTC	CASSLPGTTYEQYF
TRBJ2-7	.	TRBV2	.	TGTGCCAGCAGTACCACACAGGTTAGCTCCTACGAGCAGTACTTC	CASSTTQVSSYEQYF
TRBJ2-7	.	TRBV5-1	.	TGCGCCAGCAGCTTGGCTACGGGGGTGGGCTACGAGCAGTACTTC	CASSLATGVGYEQYF
TRBJ1-1	.	TRBV2	.	TGTGCCAGCAAGGATATCAGGGGTAACACTGAAGCTTTCTTT	CASKDIRGNTEAFF
TRBJ2-5	.	TRBV6-5	.	TGTGCCAGCAGTTACTCGGACAGTTTCCAAGAGACCCAGTACTTC	CASSYSDSFQETQYF
TRBJ2-3	.	TRBV7-9	.	TGTGCCAGCAGCCGGTCTCGAAAGGGAGCCACAGATACGCAGTATTTT	CASSRSRKGATDTQYF
TRBJ2-5	TRBD1	TRBV18	.	TGTGCCAGCTCACGGGGGACAGGGGGCCAAGAGACCCAGTACTTC	CASSRGTGGQETQYF
TRBJ2-6	.	TRBV19	once	TGTGCCAGTAGTGACCAGGGTAGGGCCAACGTCCTGACTTTC	CASSDQGRANVLTF
TRBJ2-5	TRBD2	TRBV9	.	TGTGCCAGCAGCCCACGGGGGGACGGCTGGGAAGAGACCCAGTACTTC	CASSPRGDGWEETQYF